This T cell receptor beta chain was sequenced in a study of PD-1 blockade in classical Hodgkin lymphoma. Study conclusions and caveats: Complete responders started with a diversity level that resembled newly diagnosed patients at baseline. A reduction in baseline TCR diversity was reportedly seen in newly diagnosed patients relative to healthy donors. CD8+ TCR diversity did not rise significantly by C4D1, unlike CD4+. Patients who began taking nivolumab under 1 year after ASCT were left out.

This sample's time point: cycle 4 day 1 (C4D1), after more than 5 weeks of nivolumab. Every patient had relapsed following autologous stem cell transplantation, and cohorts differed in brentuximab vedotin exposure. CD8+ T cell isolation from thawed PBMCs was performed by magnetic negative selection. As regards this clone: Its antigen is still unknown.

V dropped 4 bases and J dropped 7; count of bases not matched to a gene: 5. The CDR3 totals 13 residues. The germline V gene has CDR1 SGHRS and CDR2 YFSETQ. Clones were read by immunoSEQ multiplex PCR, and TCRdb kept only the in-frame ones, dropping some. The sample records 13,000 to 15,000 clones, around 86% being singletons. This chain connects TRBV5-1 to TRBJ1-1; 9 positions agree with TRBD1. This sequence was found in a human donor with classical Hodgkin lymphoma. Sample: CD8+ T cells from blood, taken before the fourth cycle of nivolumab. Here the CDR3 reads CASSARDRDEAFF. The DNA for the CDR3 is TGCGCCAGCAGCGCCCGGGACAGGGATGAAGCTTTCTTT.